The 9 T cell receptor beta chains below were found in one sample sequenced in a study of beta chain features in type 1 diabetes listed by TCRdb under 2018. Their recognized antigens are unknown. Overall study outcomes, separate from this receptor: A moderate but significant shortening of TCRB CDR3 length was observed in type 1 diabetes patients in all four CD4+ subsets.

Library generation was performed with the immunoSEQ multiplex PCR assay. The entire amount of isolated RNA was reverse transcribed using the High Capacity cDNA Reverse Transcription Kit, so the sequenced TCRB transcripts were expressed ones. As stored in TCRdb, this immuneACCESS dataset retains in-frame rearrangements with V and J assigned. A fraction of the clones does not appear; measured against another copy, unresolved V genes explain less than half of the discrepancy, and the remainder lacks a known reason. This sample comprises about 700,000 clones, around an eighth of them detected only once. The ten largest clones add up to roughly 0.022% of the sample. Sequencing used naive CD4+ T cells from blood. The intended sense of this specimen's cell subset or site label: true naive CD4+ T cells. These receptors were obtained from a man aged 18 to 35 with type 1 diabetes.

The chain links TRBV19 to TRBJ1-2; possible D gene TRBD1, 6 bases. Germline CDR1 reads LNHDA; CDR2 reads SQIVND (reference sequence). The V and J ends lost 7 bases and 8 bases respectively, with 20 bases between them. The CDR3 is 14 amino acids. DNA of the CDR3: TGTGCCAGTACCAACGAAGGACAGCCGAGGGGCTACACCTTC. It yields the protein CASTNEGQPRGYTF.

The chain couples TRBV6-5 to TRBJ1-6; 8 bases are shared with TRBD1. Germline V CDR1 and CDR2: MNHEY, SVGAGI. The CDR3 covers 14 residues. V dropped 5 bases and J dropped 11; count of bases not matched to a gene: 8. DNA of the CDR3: TGTGCCAGCAGTAAGACAGGGGCCTATCCACCCCTCCACTTT. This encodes CASSKTGAYPPLHF.

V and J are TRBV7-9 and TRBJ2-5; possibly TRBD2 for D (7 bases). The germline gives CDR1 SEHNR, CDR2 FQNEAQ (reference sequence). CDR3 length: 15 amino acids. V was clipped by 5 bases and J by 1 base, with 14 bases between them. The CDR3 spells CASSPGGLSQETQYF. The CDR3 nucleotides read TGTGCCAGCAGCCCCGGGGGGCTCTCCCAAGAGACCCAGTACTTC.

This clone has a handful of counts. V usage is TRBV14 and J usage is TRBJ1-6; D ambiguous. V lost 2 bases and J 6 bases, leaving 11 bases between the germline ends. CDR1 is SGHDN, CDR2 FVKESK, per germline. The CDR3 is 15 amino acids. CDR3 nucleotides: TGTGCCAGCAGCCAAACGTTTGCTCCTAATTCACCCCTCCACTTT. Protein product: CASSQTFAPNSPLHF.

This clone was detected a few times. The CDR3 DNA reads TGTGCCAGCAGCCCGGGACAGGGAGCGTGGGCCCTCCACTTT. Translating it yields CASSPGQGAWALHF. V is TRBV7-2 and J is TRBJ1-6; the match to TRBD1 covers 9 bases. This CDR3 is 14 amino acids long. With 5 bases clipped from V and 14 bases from J, the junction kept 10 bases outside the gene matches. CDR1 is SGHTA, CDR2 FQGNSA, per germline.

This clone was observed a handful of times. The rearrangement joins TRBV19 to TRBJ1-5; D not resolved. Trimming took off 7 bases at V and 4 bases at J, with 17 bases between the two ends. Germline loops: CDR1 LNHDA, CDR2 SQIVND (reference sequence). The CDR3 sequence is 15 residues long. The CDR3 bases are TGTGCCAGTACCGGGCCCCTACACCCTAATCAGCCCCAGCATTTT. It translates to CASTGPLHPNQPQHF.

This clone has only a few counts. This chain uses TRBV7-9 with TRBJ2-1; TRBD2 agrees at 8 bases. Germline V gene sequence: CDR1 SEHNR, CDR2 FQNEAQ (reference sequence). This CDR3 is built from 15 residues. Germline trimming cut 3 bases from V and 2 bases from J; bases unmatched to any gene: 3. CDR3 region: CASSFERGTYNEQFF. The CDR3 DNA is TGTGCCAGCAGCTTCGAGCGGGGGACCTACAATGAGCAGTTCTTC.

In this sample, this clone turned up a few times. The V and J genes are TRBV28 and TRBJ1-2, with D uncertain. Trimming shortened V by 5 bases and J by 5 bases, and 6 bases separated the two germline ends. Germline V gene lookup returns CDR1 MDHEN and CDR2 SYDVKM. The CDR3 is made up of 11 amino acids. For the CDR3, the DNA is TGTGCCAGCAGTGACAAGTATGGCTACACCTTC. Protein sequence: CASSDKYGYTF.

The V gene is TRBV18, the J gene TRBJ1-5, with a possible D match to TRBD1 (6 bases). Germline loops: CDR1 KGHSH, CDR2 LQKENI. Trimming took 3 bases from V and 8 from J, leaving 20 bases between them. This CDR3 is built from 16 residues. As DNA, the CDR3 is TGTGCCAGCTCACCGGTCGCAGGGGAGGGAATTAAGCCCCAGCATTTT. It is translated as CASSPVAGEGIKPQHF.